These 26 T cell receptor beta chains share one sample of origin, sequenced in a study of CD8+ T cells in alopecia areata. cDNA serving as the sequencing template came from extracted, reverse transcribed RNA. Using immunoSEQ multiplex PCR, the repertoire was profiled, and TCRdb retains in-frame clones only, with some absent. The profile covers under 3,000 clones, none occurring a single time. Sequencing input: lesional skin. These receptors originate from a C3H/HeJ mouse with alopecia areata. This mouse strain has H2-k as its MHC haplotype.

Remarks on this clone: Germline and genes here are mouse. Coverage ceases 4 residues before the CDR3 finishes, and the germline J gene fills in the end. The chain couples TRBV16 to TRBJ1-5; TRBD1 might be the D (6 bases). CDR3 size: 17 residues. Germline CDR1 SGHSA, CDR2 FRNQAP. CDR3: CASSLDFTWGAPKAPLF. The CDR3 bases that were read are TGTGCAAGCAGCTTAGATTTCACCTGGGGGGCGCCCAAA.

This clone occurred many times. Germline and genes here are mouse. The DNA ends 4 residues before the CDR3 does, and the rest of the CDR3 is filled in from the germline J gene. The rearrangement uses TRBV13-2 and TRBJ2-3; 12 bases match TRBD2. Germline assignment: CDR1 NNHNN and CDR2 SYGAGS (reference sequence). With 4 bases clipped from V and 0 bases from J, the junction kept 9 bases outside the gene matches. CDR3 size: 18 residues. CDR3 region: CASGSDGTGGPSAETLYF. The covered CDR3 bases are TGTGCCAGCGGTAGTGACGGGACTGGGGGGCCTAGTGCAGAA.

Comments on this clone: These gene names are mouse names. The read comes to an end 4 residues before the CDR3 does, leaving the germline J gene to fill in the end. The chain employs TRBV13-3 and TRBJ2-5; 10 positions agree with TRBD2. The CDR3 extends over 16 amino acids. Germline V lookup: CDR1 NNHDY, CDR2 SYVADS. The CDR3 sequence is CASSDGLGGRGDTQYF. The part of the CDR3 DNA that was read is TGTGCCAGCAGTGATGGCCTGGGGGGGCGCGGAGAC.

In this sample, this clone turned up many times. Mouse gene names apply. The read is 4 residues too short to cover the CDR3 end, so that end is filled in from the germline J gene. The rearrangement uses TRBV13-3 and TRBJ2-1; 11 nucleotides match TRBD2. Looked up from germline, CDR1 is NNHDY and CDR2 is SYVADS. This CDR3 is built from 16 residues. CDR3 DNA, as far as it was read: TGTGCCAGCAGTGCCTACTGGGGGGGCGCGAGAGCT. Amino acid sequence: CASSAYWGGARA. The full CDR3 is CASSAYWGGARAEQFF.

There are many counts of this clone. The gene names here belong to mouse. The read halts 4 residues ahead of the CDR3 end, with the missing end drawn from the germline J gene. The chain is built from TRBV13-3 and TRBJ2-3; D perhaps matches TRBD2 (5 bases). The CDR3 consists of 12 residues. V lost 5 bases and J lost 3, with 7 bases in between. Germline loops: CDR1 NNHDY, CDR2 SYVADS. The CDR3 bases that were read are TGTGCCAGCAGCTGGGTCGCAGAA. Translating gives CASSWVAE. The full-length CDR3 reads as CASSWVAETLYF.

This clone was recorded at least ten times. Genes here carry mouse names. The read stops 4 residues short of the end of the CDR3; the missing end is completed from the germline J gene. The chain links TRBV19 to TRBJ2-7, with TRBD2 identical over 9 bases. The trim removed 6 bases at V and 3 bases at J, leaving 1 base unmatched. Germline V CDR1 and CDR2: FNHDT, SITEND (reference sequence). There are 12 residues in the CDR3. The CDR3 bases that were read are TGTGCCAGCAAGGACTGGGGCTAT. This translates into CASKDWGY. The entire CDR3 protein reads CASKDWGYEQYF.

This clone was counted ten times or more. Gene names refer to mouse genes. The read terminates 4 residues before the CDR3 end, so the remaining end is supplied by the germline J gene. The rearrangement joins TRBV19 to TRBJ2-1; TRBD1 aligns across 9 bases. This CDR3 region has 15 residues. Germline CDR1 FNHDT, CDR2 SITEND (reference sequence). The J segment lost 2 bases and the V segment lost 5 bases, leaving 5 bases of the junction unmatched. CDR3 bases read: TGTGCCAGCAGCCCGGACAGGGGAGACTATGCT. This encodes CASSPDRGDYA. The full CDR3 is CASSPDRGDYAEQFF.

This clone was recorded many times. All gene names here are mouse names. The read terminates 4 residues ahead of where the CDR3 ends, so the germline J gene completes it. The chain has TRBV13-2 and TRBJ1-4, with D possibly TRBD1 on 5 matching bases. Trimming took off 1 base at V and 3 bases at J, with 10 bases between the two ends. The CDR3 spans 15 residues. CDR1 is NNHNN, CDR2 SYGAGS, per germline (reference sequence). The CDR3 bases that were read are TGTGCCAGCGGTGATCCAGGGAGGACCAACGAA. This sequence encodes CASGDPGRTNE. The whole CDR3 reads CASGDPGRTNERLFF.

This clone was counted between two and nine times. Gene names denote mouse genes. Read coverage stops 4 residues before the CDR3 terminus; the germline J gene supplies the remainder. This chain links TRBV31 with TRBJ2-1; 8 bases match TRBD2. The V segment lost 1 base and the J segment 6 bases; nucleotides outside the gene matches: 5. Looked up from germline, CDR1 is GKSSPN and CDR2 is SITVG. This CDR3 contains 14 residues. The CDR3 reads CAWSHWGRSAEQFF. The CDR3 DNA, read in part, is TGTGCCTGGAGTCACTGGGGGAGATCTGCT.

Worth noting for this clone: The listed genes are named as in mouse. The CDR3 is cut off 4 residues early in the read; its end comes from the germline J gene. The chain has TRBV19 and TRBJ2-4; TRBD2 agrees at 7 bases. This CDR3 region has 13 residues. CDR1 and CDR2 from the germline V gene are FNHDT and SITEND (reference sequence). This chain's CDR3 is CASSILGENTLYF. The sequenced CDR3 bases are TGTGCCAGCAGTATACTGGGGGAGAAC.

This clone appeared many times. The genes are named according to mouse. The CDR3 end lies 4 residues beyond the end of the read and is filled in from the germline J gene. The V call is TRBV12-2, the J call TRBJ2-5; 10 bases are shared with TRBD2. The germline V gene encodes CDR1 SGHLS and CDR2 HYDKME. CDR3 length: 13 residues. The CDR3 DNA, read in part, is TGTGCCAGCTCTCACTGGGGGGGAGAC. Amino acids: CASSHWGGD. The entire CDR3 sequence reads CASSHWGGDTQYF.

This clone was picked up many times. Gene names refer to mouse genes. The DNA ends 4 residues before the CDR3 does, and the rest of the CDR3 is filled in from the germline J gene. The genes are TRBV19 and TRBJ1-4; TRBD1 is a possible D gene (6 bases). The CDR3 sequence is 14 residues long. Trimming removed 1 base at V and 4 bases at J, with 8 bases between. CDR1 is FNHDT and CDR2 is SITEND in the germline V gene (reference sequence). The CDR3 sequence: CASSIQGRNERLFF. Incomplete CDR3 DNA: TGTGCCAGCAGTATACAGGGGCGCAACGAA.

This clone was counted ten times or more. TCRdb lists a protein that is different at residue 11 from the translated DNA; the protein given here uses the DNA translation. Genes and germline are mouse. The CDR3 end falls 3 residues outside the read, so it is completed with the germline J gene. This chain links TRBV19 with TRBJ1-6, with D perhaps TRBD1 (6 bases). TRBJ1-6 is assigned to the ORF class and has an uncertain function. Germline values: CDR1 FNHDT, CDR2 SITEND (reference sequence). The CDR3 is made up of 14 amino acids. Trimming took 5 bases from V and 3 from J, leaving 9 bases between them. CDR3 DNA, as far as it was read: TGTGCCAGCAGGGGACAAATCTATAATTCGCCC. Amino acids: CASRGQIYNSP. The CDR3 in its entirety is CASRGQIYNSPLYF.

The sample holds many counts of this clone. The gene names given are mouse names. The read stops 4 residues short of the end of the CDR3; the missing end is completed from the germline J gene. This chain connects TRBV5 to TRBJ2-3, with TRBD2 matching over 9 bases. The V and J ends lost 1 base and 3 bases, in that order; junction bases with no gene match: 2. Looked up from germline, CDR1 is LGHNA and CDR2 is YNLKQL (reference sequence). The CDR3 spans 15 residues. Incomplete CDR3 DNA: TGTGCCAGCAGCCAAGTGGGGGGGCGCGCAGAA. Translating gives CASSQVGGRAE. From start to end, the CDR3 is CASSQVGGRAETLYF.

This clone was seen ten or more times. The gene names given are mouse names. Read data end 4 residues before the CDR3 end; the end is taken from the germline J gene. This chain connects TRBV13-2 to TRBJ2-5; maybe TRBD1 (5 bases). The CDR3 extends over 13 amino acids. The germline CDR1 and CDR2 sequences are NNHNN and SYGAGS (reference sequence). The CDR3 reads CASGDAGSDTQYF. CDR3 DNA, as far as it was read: TGTGCCAGCGGTGATGCAGGGAGCGAC.

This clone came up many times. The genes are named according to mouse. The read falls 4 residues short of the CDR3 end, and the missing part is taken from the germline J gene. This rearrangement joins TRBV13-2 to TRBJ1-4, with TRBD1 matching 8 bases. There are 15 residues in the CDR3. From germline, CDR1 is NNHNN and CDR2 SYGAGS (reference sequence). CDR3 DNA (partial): TGTGCCAGCGGTGATTCAGGACAGGGCGGCGAA. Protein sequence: CASGDSGQGGE. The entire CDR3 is CASGDSGQGGERLFF.

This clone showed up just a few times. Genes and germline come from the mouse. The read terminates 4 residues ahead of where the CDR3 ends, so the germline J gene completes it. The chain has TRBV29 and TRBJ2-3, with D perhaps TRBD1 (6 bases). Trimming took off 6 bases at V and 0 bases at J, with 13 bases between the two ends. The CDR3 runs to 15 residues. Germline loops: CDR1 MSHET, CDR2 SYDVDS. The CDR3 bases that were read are TGTGCTAGCAGCCCTTACAGGGATAGTGCAGAA. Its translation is CASSPYRDSAE. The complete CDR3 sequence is CASSPYRDSAETLYF.

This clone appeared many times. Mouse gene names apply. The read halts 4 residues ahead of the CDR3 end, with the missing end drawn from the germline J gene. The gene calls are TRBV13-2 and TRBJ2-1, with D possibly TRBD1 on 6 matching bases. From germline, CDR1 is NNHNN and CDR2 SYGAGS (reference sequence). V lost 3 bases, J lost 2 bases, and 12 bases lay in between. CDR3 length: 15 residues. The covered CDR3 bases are TGTGCCAGCGGTGGAACCGGGACACACTATGCT. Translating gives CASGGTGTHYA. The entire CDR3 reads CASGGTGTHYAEQFF.

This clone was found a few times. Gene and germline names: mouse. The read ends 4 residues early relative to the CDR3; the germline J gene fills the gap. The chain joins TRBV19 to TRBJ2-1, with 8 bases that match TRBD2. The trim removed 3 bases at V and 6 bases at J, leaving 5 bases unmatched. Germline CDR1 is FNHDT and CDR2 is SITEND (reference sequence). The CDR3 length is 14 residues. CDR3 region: CASSRGGRSAEQFF. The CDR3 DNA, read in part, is TGTGCCAGCAGTAGGGGGGGGCGGAGTGCT.

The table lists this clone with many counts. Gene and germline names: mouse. The chain's CDR3 is CASSERDNSNERLFF. The part of the CDR3 DNA that was read is TGTGCCAGCAGTGAGCGGGACAACTCCAACGAA. The chain combines TRBV13-1 with TRBJ1-4; D is perhaps TRBD1 (6 bases). The sequence runs out 4 residues before the end of the CDR3; the remainder is reconstructed from the germline J gene. The CDR3 spans 15 residues. CDR1 is NSHNY, CDR2 SYGAGN, per germline. Between the trimmed V and J ends, which lost 2 bases and 2 bases, there was a span of 10 bases.

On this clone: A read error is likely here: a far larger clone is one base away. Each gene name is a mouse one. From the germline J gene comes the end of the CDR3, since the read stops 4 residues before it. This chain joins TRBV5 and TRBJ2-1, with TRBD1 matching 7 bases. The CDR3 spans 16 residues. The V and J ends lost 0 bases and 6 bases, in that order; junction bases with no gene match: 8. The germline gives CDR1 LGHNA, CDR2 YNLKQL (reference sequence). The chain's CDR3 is CASSQERDSGRAEQFF. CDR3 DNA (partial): TGTGCCAGCAGCCAAGAGAGGGACAGTGGGCGTGCT.

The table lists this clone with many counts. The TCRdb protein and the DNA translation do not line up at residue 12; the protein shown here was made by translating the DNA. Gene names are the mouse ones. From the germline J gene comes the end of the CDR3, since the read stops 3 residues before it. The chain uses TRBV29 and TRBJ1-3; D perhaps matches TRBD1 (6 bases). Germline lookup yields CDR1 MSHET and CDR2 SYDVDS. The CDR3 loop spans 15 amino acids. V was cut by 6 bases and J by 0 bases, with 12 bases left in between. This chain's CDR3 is CASSGTKNSGNTLYF. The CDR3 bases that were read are TGTGCTAGCAGCGGGACAAAAAATTCTGGAAATACG.

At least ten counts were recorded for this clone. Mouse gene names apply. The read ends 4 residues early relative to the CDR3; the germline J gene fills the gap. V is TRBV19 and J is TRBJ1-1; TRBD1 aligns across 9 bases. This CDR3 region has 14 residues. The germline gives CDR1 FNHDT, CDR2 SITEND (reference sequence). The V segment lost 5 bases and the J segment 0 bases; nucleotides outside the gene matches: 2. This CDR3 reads CASRRDRANTEVFF. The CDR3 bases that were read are TGTGCCAGCAGGCGGGACAGGGCAAACACA.

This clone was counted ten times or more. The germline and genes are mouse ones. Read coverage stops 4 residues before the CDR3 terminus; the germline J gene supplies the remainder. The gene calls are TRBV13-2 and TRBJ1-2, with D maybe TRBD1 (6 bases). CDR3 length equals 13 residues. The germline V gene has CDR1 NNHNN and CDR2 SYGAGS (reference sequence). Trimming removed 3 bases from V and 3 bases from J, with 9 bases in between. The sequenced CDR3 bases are TGTGCCAGCGGTGTAGCAGGGGACTCC. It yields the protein CASGVAGDS. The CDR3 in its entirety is CASGVAGDSDYTF.

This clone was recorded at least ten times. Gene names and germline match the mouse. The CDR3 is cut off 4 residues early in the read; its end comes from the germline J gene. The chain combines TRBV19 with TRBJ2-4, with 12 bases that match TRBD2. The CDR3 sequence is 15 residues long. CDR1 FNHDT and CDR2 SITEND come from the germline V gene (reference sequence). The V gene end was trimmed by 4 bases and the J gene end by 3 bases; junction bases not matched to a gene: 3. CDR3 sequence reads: CASSRDWGEQNTLYF. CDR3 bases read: TGTGCCAGCAGTCGGGACTGGGGGGAGCAAAAC.

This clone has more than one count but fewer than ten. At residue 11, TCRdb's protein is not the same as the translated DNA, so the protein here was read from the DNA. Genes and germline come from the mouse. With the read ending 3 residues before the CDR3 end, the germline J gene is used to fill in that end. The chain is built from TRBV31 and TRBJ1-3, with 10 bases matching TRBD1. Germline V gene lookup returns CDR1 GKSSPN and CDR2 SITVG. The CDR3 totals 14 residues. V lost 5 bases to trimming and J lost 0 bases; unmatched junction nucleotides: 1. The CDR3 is CAWGTGVSGNTLYF. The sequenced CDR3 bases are TGTGCCTGGGGGACAGGGGTTTCTGGAAATACG.